This T cell receptor (beta chain) emerged from a study of low-dose radiotherapy and immunotherapy resistance in tumors. This clonotype showed up just a few times. Alpha- and beta-chain coverage of first-strand cDNA came from TRAV- and TRBV-specific primers. TCR amplification ran 15 to 25 PCR cycles using constant-region and V-primer adapter primers. TCRdb reanalysed the reads using MiXCR and keeps one entry per CDR3 protein. Here the sample spans more than 10,000 distinct CDR3 sequences, around three fifths being singletons. Trimming stripped 3 bases from V and 3 bases from J, with 17 bases between. CDR1 MDHEN and CDR2 SYDVKM come from the germline V gene. This CDR3 region has 16 residues.

The clonotype was recovered from a human donor with advanced metastatic prostate, ovarian, gallbladder or colorectal cancer (not recorded which). This table probably holds off-target reads from a library built for another chain. The chain recombines TRBV28 with TRBJ1-1, with D uncertain. For the CDR3, the DNA is TGTGCCAGCAGTTTGCGGCTATTCCGGAAGTACACTGAAGCTTTCTTT. It codes for CASSLRLFRKYTEAFF.